A selection of T cell receptor beta chains follows, all from one sample in a study of PD-1 blockade in classical Hodgkin lymphoma. The protocol was immunoSEQ multiplex PCR, while the TCRdb copy is restricted to in-frame clones and leaves out a portion. The sample holds over 85,000 clones; 80% to 90% are singletons and the top ten take about 16%. The specimen was peripheral blood mononuclear cells (PBMCs), collected before the second cycle of nivolumab. The source of these receptors is a human donor with classical Hodgkin lymphoma. Both conserved end residues are part of each CDR3. The D gene is left open where the match is weak. Some rows mark clone size as missing; the rest say once, few, many or name a class of expanded clone.

length	V	D	J	size	CDR3
15	TRBV9	TRBD1	TRBJ2-3	NA	CASSAATGATDTQYF
14	TRBV2	TRBD2	TRBJ2-4	NA	CASSRGGNVNIQYF
16	TRBV19	TRBD1	TRBJ2-2	NA	CASRPVGTGNTGELFF
14	TRBV7-9	TRBD2	TRBJ2-2	NA	CASSPSGRSGELFF
14	TRBV11-3	NA	TRBJ2-1	once	CASSLSLVSNEQFF
16	TRBV4-3	NA	TRBJ2-7	NA	CASSQGGRDLSYEQYF
15	TRBV5-1	TRBD1	TRBJ1-5	once	CASSFAGGADQPQHF
14	TRBV19	NA	TRBJ1-5	NA	CASTPGQGYQPQHF
12	TRBV27	NA	TRBJ2-3	NA	CASRARTDTQYF
16	TRBV9	NA	TRBJ2-1	once	CASTVGAGRTYNEQFF
15	TRBV5-4	TRBD1	TRBJ1-2	NA	CASSVEQGANYGYTF
12	TRBV27	NA	TRBJ1-2	NA	CASRDPGYGYTF
16	TRBV7-8	NA	TRBJ2-5	NA	CASSLGFRGPQETQYF
16	TRBV9	TRBD2	TRBJ2-1	NA	CASSALGGRTYNEQFF
13	TRBV27	NA	TRBJ2-2	NA	CASSLKVPGELFF
14	TRBV11-3	TRBD1	TRBJ2-7	NA	CASRPTTGTYEQYF
15	TRBV5-5	TRBD2	TRBJ2-7	NA	CASSLVAGGFHEQYF
14	TRBV6-5	TRBD2	TRBJ2-2	once	CASSYAGGAGELFF
15	TRBV29-1	NA	NA	NA	CSVVGWRADPYEQYF
15	TRBV2	NA	TRBJ2-5	NA	CASSEGVGIGETQYF
15	TRBV9	NA	TRBJ2-1	NA	CASSPFGPLGNEQFF
14	TRBV5-1	TRBD1	TRBJ1-4	NA	CASSAGTGDEKLFF